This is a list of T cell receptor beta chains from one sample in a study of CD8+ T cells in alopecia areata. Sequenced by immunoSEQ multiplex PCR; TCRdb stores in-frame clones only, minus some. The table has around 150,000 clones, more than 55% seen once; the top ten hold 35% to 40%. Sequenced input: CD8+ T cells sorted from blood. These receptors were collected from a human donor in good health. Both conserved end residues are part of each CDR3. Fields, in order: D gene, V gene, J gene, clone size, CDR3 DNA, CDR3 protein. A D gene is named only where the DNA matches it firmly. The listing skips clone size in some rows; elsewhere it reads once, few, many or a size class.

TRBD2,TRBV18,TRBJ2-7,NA,TGTGCCAGCTCACCACTTGAGACTAGCGGGGTAACGACCTACGAGCAGTACTTC,CASSPLETSGVTTYEQYF
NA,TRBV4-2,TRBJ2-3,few,TGTGCCAGCAGCCAAGATGAGGAGCGGGCCGCCCCAGATACGCAGTATTTT,CASSQDEERAAPDTQYF
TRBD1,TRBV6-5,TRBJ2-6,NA,TGTGCCAGCAGTTACTCGACAGGGACTGGGGCCAACGTCCTGACTTTC,CASSYSTGTGANVLTF
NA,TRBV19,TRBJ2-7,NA,TGTGCCAGTAGTCCCAGGATCTCTTACGAGCAGTACTTC,CASSPRISYEQYF
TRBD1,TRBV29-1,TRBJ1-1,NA,TGCAGCGTTGAGGGTAGATCCCCGAGACAGGGAAACACTGAAGCTTTCTTT,CSVEGRSPRQGNTEAFF
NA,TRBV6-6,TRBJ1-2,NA,TGTGCCAGCACCTACGGGACCAACTATGGCTACACCTTC,CASTYGTNYGYTF
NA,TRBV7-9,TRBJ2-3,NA,TGTGCCAGCAGCCGCGGGACAGATACGCAGTATTTT,CASSRGTDTQYF
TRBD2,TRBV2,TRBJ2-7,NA,TGTGCCAGCAGTGAAGTGTGGGGACTAGCTTCCTACGAGCAGTACTTC,CASSEVWGLASYEQYF
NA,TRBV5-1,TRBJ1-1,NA,TGCGCCAGCAGCTTGGGCGGGGGCACTGAAGCTTTCTTT,CASSLGGGTEAFF
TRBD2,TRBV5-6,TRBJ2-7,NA,TGTGCCAGCAGCATGGGACTACCCGGTCGCGAGCAGTACTTC,CASSMGLPGREQYF
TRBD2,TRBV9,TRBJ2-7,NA,TGTGCCAGCAGCGTAGGGACTAGCGGAACCTACGAGCAGTACTTC,CASSVGTSGTYEQYF
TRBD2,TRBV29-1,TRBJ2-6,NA,TGCAGCGTTGAAGTTCGGGAGGGAGGCTCTGGGGCCAACGTCCTGACTTTC,CSVEVREGGSGANVLTF
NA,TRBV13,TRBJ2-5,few,TGTGCCAGCAGCCCCCCAGAAGAGACCCAGTACTTC,CASSPPEETQYF
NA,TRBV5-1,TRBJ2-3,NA,TGCGCCAGCTCCCTGGCGGGATTCACAGATACGCAGTATTTT,CASSLAGFTDTQYF
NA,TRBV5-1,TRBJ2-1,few,TGCGCCAGCAGCTTGGGGGGGAGAGGCGATGAGCAGTTCTTC,CASSLGGRGDEQFF
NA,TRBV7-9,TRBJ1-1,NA,TGTGCCAGCAGCTTATTGGAGGGGCCGAACACTGAAGCTTTCTTT,CASSLLEGPNTEAFF
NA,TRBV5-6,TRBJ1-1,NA,TGTGCCAGCAGCACCATGAACACTGAAGCTTTCTTT,CASSTMNTEAFF
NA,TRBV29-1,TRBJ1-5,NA,TGCAGCGTTGAAGAGGGAGGGTCTAATCAGCCCCAGCATTTT,CSVEEGGSNQPQHF
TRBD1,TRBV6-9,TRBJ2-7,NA,TGTGCCAGCAGCTCATCCCGGGACAGTACCGACGAGCAGTACTTC,CASSSSRDSTDEQYF
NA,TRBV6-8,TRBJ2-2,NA,TGTGCCAGCAGTTACTCAACTAGCTTTAACACCGGGGAGCTGTTTTTT,CASSYSTSFNTGELFF
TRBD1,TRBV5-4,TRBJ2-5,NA,TGTGCCAGCAGCCAGACAGGGGAAGAGACCCAGTACTTC,CASSQTGEETQYF
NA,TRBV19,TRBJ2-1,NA,TGTGCCAGTAGTATTTCGGTAAGGGAAAGTCCCTACAATGAGCAGTTCTTC,CASSISVRESPYNEQFF
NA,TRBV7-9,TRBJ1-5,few,TGTGCCAGCAGCTATGGACCCGGGCAGGAGGGCTATAGCAATCAGCCCCAGCATTTT,CASSYGPGQEGYSNQPQHF
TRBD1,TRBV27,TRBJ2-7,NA,TGTGCCAGCAGTTCCGACAGGGGGCTCGAGCAGTACTTC,CASSSDRGLEQYF
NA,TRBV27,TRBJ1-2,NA,TGTGCCAGCAATCGGAACTATGGCTACACCTTC,CASNRNYGYTF
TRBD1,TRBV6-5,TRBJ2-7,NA,TGTGCCAGCTGCCCGGGACAGGGATGCTACGAGCAGTACTTC,CASCPGQGCYEQYF
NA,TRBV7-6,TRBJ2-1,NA,TGTGCCAGCAGCCGAGACTCCGGCGAGGAGCAGTTCTTC,CASSRDSGEEQFF
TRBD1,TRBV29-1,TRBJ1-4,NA,TGCAGCGTGCGGGGCGGGACAGGGAATGAAAAACTGTTTTTT,CSVRGGTGNEKLFF
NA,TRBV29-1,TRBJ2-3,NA,TGCAGCGTTCTCCCGGAGCCGGGTACGCAGTATTTT,CSVLPEPGTQYF
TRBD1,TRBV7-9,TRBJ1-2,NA,TGTGCCAGCAGCTTACCCACAGGGGCCGCTTCTAACTATGGCTACACCTTC,CASSLPTGAASNYGYTF
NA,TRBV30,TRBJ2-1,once,TGTGCCTACGCCCAGGGGCTTTACAATGAGCAGTTCTTC,CAYAQGLYNEQFF
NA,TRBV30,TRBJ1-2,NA,TGTGCCTGGAATGGGCCTGTGGATGGCTACACCTTC,CAWNGPVDGYTF
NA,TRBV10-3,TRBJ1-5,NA,TGTGCCATCCAAGATTCGGGAGGGTACGAGGTTCAGCCCCAGCATTTT,CAIQDSGGYEVQPQHF
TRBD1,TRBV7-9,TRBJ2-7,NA,TGTGCCAGCAGGCCGGGACAGGGGTCCTACGAGCAGTACTTC,CASRPGQGSYEQYF
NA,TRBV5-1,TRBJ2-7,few,TGCGCCAGCAGCTGGAGGGACGGGTTACCCTCCTACGAGCAGTACTTC,CASSWRDGLPSYEQYF
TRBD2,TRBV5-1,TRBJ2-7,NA,TGCGCCAGCAGCTTTACTAGCGGGAACTACGAGCAGTACTTC,CASSFTSGNYEQYF
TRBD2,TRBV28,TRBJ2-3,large,TGTGCCAGCAGTTTACTAGCGGGAGAAGTAGATACGCAGTATTTT,CASSLLAGEVDTQYF
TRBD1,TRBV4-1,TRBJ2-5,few,TGCGCCAGCAGCCTCCGACAGGGGTCCCAAGAGACCCAGTACTTC,CASSLRQGSQETQYF
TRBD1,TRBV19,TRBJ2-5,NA,TGTGCCAGTAGTAACTTCGGGACAGACTACCAAGAGACCCAGTACTTC,CASSNFGTDYQETQYF
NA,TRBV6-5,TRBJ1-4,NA,TGTGCCAGCAGTTCAGGTGAAAAACTGTTTTTT,CASSSGEKLFF
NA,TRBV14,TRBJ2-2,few,TGTGCCAGCAGCCGAGCTAGCATCACCGGGGAGCTGTTTTTT,CASSRASITGELFF
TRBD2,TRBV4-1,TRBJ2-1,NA,TGCGCCAGCAGCCAAGACGGGACTAGCGGGAGAAATGAGCAGTTCTTC,CASSQDGTSGRNEQFF